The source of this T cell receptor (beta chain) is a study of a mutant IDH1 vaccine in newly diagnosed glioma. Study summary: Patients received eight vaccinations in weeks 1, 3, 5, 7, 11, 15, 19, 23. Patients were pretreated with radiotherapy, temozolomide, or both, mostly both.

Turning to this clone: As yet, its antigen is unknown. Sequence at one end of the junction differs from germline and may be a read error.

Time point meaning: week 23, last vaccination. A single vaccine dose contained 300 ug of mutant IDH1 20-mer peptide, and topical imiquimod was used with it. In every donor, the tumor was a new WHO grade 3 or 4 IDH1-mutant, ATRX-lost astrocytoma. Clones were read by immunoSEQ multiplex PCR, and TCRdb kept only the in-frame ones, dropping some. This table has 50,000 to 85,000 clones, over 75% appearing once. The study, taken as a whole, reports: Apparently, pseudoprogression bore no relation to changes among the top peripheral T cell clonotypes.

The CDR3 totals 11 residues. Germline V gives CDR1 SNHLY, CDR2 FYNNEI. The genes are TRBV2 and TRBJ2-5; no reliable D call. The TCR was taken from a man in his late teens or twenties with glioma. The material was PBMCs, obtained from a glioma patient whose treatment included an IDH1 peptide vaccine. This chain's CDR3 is CASSEVRRADF. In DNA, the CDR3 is TGTGCCAGCAGTGAAGTGCGTCGGGCGGACTTC.